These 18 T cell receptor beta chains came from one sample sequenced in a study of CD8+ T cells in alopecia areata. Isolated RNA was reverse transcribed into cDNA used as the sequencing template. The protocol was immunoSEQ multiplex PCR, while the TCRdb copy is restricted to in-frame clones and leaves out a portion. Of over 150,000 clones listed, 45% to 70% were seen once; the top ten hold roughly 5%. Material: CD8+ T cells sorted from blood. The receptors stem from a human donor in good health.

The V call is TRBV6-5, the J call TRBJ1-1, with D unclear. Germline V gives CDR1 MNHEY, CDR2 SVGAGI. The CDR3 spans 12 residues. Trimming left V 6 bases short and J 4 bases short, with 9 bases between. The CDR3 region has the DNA TGTGCCAGCAGCCATGGGAGCACTGAAGCTTTCTTT. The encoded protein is CASSHGSTEAFF.

The CDR3 loop reads CASSLALGLNTGELFF. The CDR3 nucleotides read TGCGCCAGCAGCTTGGCCCTGGGACTCAACACCGGGGAGCTGTTTTTT. This rearrangement joins TRBV5-1 to TRBJ2-2; possibly TRBD2 for D (6 bases). The germline V and J ends were trimmed by 0 bases and 2 bases, with 11 bases remaining between them. The CDR3 totals 16 residues. In germline, CDR1 is SGHRS, CDR2 YFSETQ.

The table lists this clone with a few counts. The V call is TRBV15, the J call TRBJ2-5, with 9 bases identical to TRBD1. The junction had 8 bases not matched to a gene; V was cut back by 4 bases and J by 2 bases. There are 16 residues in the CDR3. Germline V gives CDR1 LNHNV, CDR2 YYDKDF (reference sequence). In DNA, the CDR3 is TGTGCCACCAGCATCACCCGGGACAGGGCGCAAGAGACCCAGTACTTC. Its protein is CATSITRDRAQETQYF.

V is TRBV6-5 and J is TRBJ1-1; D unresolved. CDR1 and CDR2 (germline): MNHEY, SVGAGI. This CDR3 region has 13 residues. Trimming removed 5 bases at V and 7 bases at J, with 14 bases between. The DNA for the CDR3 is TGTGCCAGCAGTACGAAATCGGTTCATGAAGCTTTCTTT. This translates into CASSTKSVHEAFF.

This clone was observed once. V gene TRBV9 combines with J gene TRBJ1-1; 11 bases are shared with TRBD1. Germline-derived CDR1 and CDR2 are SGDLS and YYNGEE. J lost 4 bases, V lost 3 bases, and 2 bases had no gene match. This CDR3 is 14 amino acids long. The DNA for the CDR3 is TGTGCCAGCAGCGCCGGACAGGGGGCCACTGAAGCTTTCTTT. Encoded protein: CASSAGQGATEAFF.

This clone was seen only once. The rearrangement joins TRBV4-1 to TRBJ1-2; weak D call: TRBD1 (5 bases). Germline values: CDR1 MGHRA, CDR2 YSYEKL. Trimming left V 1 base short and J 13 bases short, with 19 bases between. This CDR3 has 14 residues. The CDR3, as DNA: TGCGCCAGCAGCCAAGTCGACAGCCTCAGGGATGGCACCTTC. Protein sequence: CASSQVDSLRDGTF.

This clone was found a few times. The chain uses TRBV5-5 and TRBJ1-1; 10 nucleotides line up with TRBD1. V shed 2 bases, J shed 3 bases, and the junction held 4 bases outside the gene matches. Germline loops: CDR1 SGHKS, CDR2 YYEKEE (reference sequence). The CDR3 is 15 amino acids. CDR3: CASSFLDRGDTEAFF. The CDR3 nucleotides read TGTGCCAGCAGCTTCCTGGACAGGGGGGACACTGAAGCTTTCTTT.

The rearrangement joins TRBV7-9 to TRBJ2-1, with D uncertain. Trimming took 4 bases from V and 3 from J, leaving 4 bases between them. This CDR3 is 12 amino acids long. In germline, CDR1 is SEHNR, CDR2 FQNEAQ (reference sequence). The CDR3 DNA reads TGTGCCAGCAGCTCATTCTACAATGAGCAGTTCTTC. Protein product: CASSSFYNEQFF.

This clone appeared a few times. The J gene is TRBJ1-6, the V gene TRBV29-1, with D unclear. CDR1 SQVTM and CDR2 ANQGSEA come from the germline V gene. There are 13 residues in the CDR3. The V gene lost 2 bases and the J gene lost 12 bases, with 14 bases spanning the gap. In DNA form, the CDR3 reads TGCAGCGTTGAAAGAGTTGGGCACCAACCCCTCCACTTT. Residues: CSVERVGHQPLHF.

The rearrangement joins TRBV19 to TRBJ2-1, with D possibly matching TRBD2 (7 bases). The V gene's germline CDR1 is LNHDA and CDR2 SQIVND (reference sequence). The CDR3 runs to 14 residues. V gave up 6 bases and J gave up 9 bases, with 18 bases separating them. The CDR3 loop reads CASREGGPHSEQFF. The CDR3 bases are TGTGCCAGTAGGGAGGGGGGGCCGCATAGTGAGCAGTTCTTC.

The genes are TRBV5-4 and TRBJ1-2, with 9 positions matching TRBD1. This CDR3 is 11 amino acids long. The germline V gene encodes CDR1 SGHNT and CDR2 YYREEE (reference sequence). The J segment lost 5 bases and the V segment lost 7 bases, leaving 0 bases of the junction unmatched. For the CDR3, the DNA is TGTGCCAGCGGGACAGGGTATGGCTACACCTTC. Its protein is CASGTGYGYTF.

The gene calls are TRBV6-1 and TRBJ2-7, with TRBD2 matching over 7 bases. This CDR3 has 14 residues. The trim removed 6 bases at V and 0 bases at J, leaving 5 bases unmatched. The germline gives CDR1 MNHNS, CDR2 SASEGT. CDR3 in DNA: TGTGCCAGCAGCCAAAGCGGGGACTCCTACGAGCAGTACTTC. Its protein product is CASSQSGDSYEQYF.

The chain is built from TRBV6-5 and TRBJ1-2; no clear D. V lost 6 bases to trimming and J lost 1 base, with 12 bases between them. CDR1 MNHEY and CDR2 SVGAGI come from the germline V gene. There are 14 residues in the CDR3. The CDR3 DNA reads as TGTGCCAGCAGCCCCACGGCACTTAACTATGGCTACACCTTC. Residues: CASSPTALNYGYTF.

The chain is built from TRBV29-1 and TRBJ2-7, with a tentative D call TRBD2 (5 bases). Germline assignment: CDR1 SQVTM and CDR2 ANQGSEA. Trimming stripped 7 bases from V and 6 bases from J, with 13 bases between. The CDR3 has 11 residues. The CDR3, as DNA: TGCAGCGCTCTAGAGGGCTTCGAGCAGTACTTC. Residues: CSALEGFEQYF.

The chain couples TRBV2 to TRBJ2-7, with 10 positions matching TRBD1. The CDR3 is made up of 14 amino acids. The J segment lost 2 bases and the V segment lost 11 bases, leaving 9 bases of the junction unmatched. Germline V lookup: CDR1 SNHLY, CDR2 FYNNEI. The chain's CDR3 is CALGRQGATYEQYF. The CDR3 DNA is TGTGCCTTAGGGAGACAGGGGGCGACCTACGAGCAGTACTTC. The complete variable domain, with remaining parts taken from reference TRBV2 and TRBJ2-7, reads EPEVTQTPSHQVTQMGQEVILRCVPISNHLYFYWYRQILGQKVEFLVSFYNNEISEKSEIFDDQFSVERPDGSNFTLKIRSTKLEDSAMYFCALGRQGATYEQYFGPGTRLTVT.

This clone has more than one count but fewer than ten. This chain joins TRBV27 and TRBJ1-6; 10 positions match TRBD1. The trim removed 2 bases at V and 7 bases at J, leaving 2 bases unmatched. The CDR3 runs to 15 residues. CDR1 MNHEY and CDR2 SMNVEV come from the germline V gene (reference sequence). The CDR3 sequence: CASSLMGQGNSPLHF. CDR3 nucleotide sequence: TGTGCCAGCAGTTTAATGGGACAGGGGAATTCACCCCTCCACTTT.

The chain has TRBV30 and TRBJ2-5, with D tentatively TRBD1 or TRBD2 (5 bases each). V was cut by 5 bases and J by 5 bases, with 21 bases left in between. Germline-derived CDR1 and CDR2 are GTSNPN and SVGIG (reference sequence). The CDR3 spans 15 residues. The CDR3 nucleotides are TGTGCCTGGGGTGAGGGGCAGGGTAAAGGGGAGACCCAGTACTTC. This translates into CAWGEGQGKGETQYF.

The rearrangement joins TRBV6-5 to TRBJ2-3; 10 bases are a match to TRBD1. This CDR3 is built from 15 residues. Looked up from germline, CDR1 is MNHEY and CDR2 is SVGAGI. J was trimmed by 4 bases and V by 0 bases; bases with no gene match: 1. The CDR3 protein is CASSYSGQGADTQYF. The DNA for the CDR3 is TGTGCCAGCAGTTACTCAGGACAGGGGGCAGATACGCAGTATTTT.